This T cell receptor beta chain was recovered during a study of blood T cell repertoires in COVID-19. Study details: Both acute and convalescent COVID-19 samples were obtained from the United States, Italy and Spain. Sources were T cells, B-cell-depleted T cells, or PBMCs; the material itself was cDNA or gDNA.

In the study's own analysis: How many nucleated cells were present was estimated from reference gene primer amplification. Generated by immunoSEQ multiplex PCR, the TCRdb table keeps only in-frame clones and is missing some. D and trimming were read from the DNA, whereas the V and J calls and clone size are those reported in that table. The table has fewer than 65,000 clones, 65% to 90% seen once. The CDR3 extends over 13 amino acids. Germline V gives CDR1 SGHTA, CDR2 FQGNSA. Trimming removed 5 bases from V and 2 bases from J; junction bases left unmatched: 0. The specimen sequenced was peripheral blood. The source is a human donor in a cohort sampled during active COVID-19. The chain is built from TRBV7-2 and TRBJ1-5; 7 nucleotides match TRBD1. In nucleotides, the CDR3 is TGTGCCAGCAGCACAGGGGGCAATCAGCCCCAGCATTTT. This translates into CASSTGGNQPQHF.